The 24 T cell receptor beta chains below were found in one sample sequenced in a study of OX40 agonist ivuxolimab in advanced cancers. Assay: immunoSEQ multiplex PCR; the TCRdb copy retains only in-frame clones and omits some. The table shows about 76,000 clones, with around four fifths occurring only once. Sequenced here: CD4+ or CD8+ T cells sorted from blood, sampled in a trial of the OX40 agonist ivuxolimab. All receptors derive from an adult with an advanced solid tumor such as melanoma, head and neck, liver or kidney cancer.

This clone was recorded once. V is TRBV18 and J is TRBJ2-5; maybe TRBD1 (6 bases). The CDR3 is made up of 16 amino acids. Germline CDR1 KGHSH, CDR2 LQKENI. V was pared by 3 bases and J by 5 bases, with 19 bases between. The CDR3 is CASSPPGTHRGETQYF. The CDR3 DNA follows: TGTGCCAGCTCACCTCCCGGGACACATCGAGGGGAGACCCAGTACTTC.

The gene calls are TRBV6-5 and TRBJ1-3, with D unresolved. Trimming left V 2 bases short and J 0 bases short, with 11 bases between. The CDR3 length is 16 residues. Per the germline V gene, CDR1 is MNHEY and CDR2 is SVGAGI. The CDR3 spells CASSYAQSSSGNTIYF. For the CDR3, the DNA is TGTGCCAGCAGTTACGCCCAATCCAGCTCTGGAAACACCATATATTTT.

The chain employs TRBV28 and TRBJ1-2, with D perhaps matching TRBD1 (5 bases). The CDR3 has 14 amino acids. V lost 6 bases and J 7 bases, leaving 18 bases between the germline ends. Germline loops: CDR1 MDHEN, CDR2 SYDVKM. CDR3: CASSPGRGFGGYTF. DNA for the CDR3: TGTGCCAGCAGCCCTGGGAGGGGCTTTGGTGGCTACACCTTC.

The genes are TRBV19 and TRBJ2-7; the D call may be TRBD1 or TRBD2 (6 bases each). The length of the CDR3 is 13 residues. The V end was cut by 6 bases, the J end by 3 bases, with 12 bases between. Germline-derived CDR1 and CDR2 are LNHDA and SQIVND (reference sequence). CDR3: CASRKGGVYEQYF. The CDR3, as DNA: TGTGCCAGTAGGAAGGGGGGAGTCTACGAGCAGTACTTC.

The chain uses TRBV11-2 and TRBJ2-3; 8 positions agree with TRBD2. After removal of 5 bases from V and 3 bases from J, the junction contained 10 bases not matched to a gene. The CDR3 length is 16 residues. Per the germline V gene, CDR1 is SGHAT and CDR2 is FQNNGV. CDR3 coding DNA: TGTGCCAGCAGCCTCAGAGCAGCGGGAGTGACAGATACGCAGTATTTT. This sequence encodes CASSLRAAGVTDTQYF.

The sample holds one count of this clone. The V and J genes are TRBV9 and TRBJ1-2; possibly TRBD1 for D (5 bases). Germline V gives CDR1 SGDLS, CDR2 YYNGEE. Trimming removed 1 base at V and 7 bases at J, with 8 bases between. The CDR3 is 12 amino acids. Here the CDR3 reads CASSVQGGGYTF. CDR3 coding DNA: TGTGCCAGCAGCGTACAGGGCGGTGGCTACACCTTC.

In DNA, the CDR3 is TGCGCCAGCAGCGAATCAGGACAGGGGAATCAGCCCCAGCATTTT. Translating it yields CASSESGQGNQPQHF. The V gene is TRBV5-1, the J gene TRBJ1-5; TRBD1 agrees at 9 bases. Germline CDR1 SGHRS, CDR2 YFSETQ. The CDR3 contains 15 residues. V was clipped by 4 bases and J by 4 bases; unmatched bases: 6. Combining the CDR3 with reference TRBV5-1 and TRBJ1-5 gives the whole variable domain KAGVTQTPRYLIKTRGQQVTLSCSPISGHRSVSWYQQTPGQGLQFLFEYFSETQRNKGNFPGRFSGRQFSNSRSEMNVSTLELGDSALYLCASSESGQGNQPQHFGDGTRLSIL.

The gene calls are TRBV28 and TRBJ2-2, with 7 positions matching TRBD1. Germline assignment: CDR1 MDHEN and CDR2 SYDVKM. The CDR3 sequence is 15 residues long. The trim removed 5 bases at V and 4 bases at J, leaving 7 bases unmatched. The CDR3 sequence is CASSPLDRATGELFF. The CDR3 region has the DNA TGTGCCAGCAGTCCCTTAGACAGGGCCACCGGGGAGCTGTTTTTT.

This clone is a singleton in its sample. V gene TRBV10-3 combines with J gene TRBJ1-6; 9 nucleotides agree with TRBD1. Trimming cost V 4 bases and J 7 bases; bases outside gene matches: 5. Germline CDR1 and CDR2: ENHRY and SYGVKD. CDR3 size: 15 residues. DNA for the CDR3: TGTGCCATCAGTGTAGGACAGGGGAGAAATTCACCCCTCCACTTT. This encodes CAISVGQGRNSPLHF.

The chain couples TRBV19 to TRBJ2-6; 14 bases are shared with TRBD2. Germline-derived CDR1 and CDR2 are LNHDA and SQIVND (reference sequence). The CDR3 contains 18 residues. Trimming cost V 3 bases and J 3 bases; bases outside gene matches: 4. The CDR3 protein is CASSMGLAGVYGANVLTF. CDR3 coding DNA: TGTGCCAGTAGTATGGGACTAGCGGGAGTGTATGGGGCCAACGTCCTGACTTTC.

In this sample, this clone turned up once. This chain joins TRBV9 and TRBJ2-1, with 7 bases aligning to TRBD1. Germline V gives CDR1 SGDLS, CDR2 YYNGEE. Trimming at V came to 4 bases and at J to 1 base, leaving 5 bases not matched to a gene. The CDR3 extends over 15 amino acids. CDR3 residues: CASSPRDRSYNEQFF. The CDR3 DNA follows: TGTGCCAGCAGCCCCCGGGACAGATCCTACAATGAGCAGTTCTTC.

This chain joins TRBV5-8 and TRBJ2-2; D possibly matches TRBD1 or TRBD2 (6 bases each). Trimming shortened V by 4 bases and J by 6 bases, and 25 bases separated the two germline ends. CDR3 length: 18 amino acids. Germline CDR1 and CDR2: SGHTS and YDEGEE. The CDR3 loop is CASSQLGRGLRAAGELFF. The CDR3 coding sequence is TGTGCCAGCAGCCAACTAGGACGGGGGCTAAGGGCTGCCGGGGAGCTGTTTTTT.

The chain carries TRBV14 and TRBJ2-1; D may be TRBD1 (6 bases). Trimming removed 0 bases from V and 12 bases from J, with 21 bases in between. Germline-derived CDR1 and CDR2 are SGHDN and FVKESK. The CDR3 contains 16 residues. CDR3 region: CASSQDLGRGPSRQFF. DNA for the CDR3: TGTGCCAGCAGCCAAGATTTGGGCAGGGGCCCATCGAGGCAGTTCTTC.

Turning to this clone: The sample has other DNA sequences that encode this CDR3 too. In DNA form, the CDR3 reads TGCAGCTACGAGACAGGGTCCTATGGCTACACCTTC. This sequence encodes CSYETGSYGYTF. This chain connects TRBV29-1 to TRBJ1-2; TRBD1 aligns across 7 bases. This CDR3 is built from 12 residues. V trimming: 8 bases; J trimming: 4 bases; junction bases outside the gene matches: 7. Looked up from germline, CDR1 is SQVTM and CDR2 is ANQGSEA.

V and J are TRBV7-9 and TRBJ1-1; no clear D. Trimming took off 5 bases at V and 4 bases at J, with 14 bases between the two ends. The CDR3 runs 14 residues. CDR1 and CDR2 (germline): SEHNR, FQNEAQ (reference sequence). This CDR3 reads CASSHSSQLTEAFF. The CDR3 DNA reads TGTGCCAGCAGCCATTCCAGCCAGCTCACTGAAGCTTTCTTT.

The CDR3 DNA is TGTGCCAGCAGCCCCCCGGGAGGGATCTCTGGAAACACCATATATTTT. Translating it yields CASSPPGGISGNTIYF. This chain links TRBV11-2 with TRBJ1-3; D uncertain. CDR1 and CDR2 from the germline V gene are SGHAT and FQNNGV. V dropped 5 bases and J dropped 0 bases, with 14 bases sitting between them. The CDR3 totals 16 residues.

V is TRBV28 and J is TRBJ2-3; TRBD1 is a possible D gene (6 bases). V lost 3 bases, J lost 2 bases, and 18 bases lay in between. The CDR3 has 17 amino acids. Per the germline V gene, CDR1 is MDHEN and CDR2 is SYDVKM. CDR3 bases: TGTGCCAGCAGTTTTTTGCCCCGGAACAGGGCCACAGATACGCAGTATTTT. This translates into CASSFLPRNRATDTQYF.

The chain employs TRBV19 and TRBJ2-1, with TRBD1 matching 8 bases. The germline V gene has CDR1 LNHDA and CDR2 SQIVND (reference sequence). CDR3 length: 18 residues. V shed 10 bases and J 4 bases; nucleotides not matched to a gene: 21. The CDR3 region has the DNA TGTGCCACTTGGGCCGGGACAGGAGCATCCCCTCTTTACAATGAGCAGTTCTTC. It translates to CATWAGTGASPLYNEQFF.

The J gene is TRBJ2-2, the V gene TRBV19, with D maybe TRBD2 (6 bases). CDR1 is LNHDA, CDR2 SQIVND, per germline (reference sequence). The CDR3 spans 14 residues. Between the trimmed V and J ends, which lost 7 bases and 1 base, there was a span of 10 bases. The CDR3 bases are TGTGCCAGTAAACCGGGAGTGAACACCGGGGAGCTGTTTTTT. Encoded protein: CASKPGVNTGELFF.

The rearrangement uses TRBV2 and TRBJ2-7; TRBD1 matches 7 bases. The germline gives CDR1 SNHLY, CDR2 FYNNEI. The CDR3 extends over 15 amino acids. The J segment lost 6 bases and the V segment lost 6 bases, leaving 14 bases of the junction unmatched. CDR3 amino acids: CASSRDSVSGSEQYF. The CDR3 bases are TGTGCCAGCAGCAGGGACAGCGTCTCTGGCTCCGAGCAGTACTTC.

The CDR3 nucleotides are TGTGCCAGCAGTTTCTCCGGGTCCCTCACAGATACGCAGTATTTT. Translation: CASSFSGSLTDTQYF. V is TRBV2 and J is TRBJ2-3; D not resolved. The CDR3 extends over 15 amino acids. Deletions cut 5 bases from V and 2 bases from J, with 14 bases between. Germline CDR1 is SNHLY and CDR2 is FYNNEI.

The chain joins TRBV5-1 to TRBJ2-3, with D tentatively TRBD2 (6 bases). The length of the CDR3 is 14 residues. Germline CDR1 and CDR2: SGHRS and YFSETQ. The ends were cut back, 2 bases at V and 3 bases at J, with 10 bases in the middle. The CDR3 region has the DNA TGCGCCAGCAGCTTTGGGGGAGGAACAGATACGCAGTATTTT. It yields the protein CASSFGGGTDTQYF.

This clone has a single count. The rearrangement uses TRBV6-1 and TRBJ1-5; TRBD1 matches at 7 bases. V shed 4 bases and J 0 bases; nucleotides not matched to a gene: 12. The CDR3 spans 18 residues. Per the germline V gene, CDR1 is MNHNS and CDR2 is SASEGT. CDR3 DNA sequence: TGTGCCAGCAGTGTAAATTTAATGGGACAGAATAGCAATCAGCCCCAGCATTTT. Its translation is CASSVNLMGQNSNQPQHF.

The V call is TRBV19, the J call TRBJ1-1; TRBD1 matches at 9 bases. The germline CDR1 and CDR2 sequences are LNHDA and SQIVND (reference sequence). This CDR3 has 14 amino acids. V was pared by 4 bases and J by 5 bases, with 5 bases of the junction left unmatched. For the CDR3, the DNA is TGTGCCAGTAGTACGGGACAGGGAGGGACTGAAGCTTTCTTT. It translates to CASSTGQGGTEAFF.